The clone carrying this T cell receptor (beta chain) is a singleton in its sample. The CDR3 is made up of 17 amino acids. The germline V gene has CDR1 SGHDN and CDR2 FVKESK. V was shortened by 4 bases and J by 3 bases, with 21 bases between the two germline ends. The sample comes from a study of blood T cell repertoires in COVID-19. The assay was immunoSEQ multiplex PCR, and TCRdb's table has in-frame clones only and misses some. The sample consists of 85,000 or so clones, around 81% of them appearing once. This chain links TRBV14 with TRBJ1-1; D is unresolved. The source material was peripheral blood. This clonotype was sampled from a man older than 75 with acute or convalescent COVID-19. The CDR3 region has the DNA TGTGCCAGCAGCCCTTTGACTGGGTACACGGGTTACACTGAAGCTTTCTTT. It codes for CASSPLTGYTGYTEAFF.